The 20 T cell receptor beta chains below come from one sample, sequenced in a study of T cells after yellow fever vaccination. MiXCR, applied by TCRdb to the 5' RACE reads, yields one record per CDR3 protein. The repertoire consists of some 500,000 distinct CDR3 sequences, with approximately 15% occurring once and the leading ten covering over 11%. The source was PBMCs, collected on the day of the yellow fever booster vaccination. These receptors came from a man younger than 40 who received the YFV17D yellow fever vaccine.

In its sample, this clonotype was seen many times. This chain joins TRBV7-2 and TRBJ2-7, with 10 bases fitting TRBD2. Germline V gene sequence: CDR1 SGHTA, CDR2 FQGNSA. V lost 5 bases and J lost 2; bases outside the gene matches: 3. CDR3 length equals 14 residues. DNA of the CDR3: TGTGCCAGCAGCCCTACTAGCGGGACCTACGAGCAGTACTTC. Protein sequence: CASSPTSGTYEQYF.

This chain uses TRBV15 with TRBJ2-5; D not certain. The CDR3 covers 12 residues. Between the trimmed V and J ends, which lost 0 bases and 4 bases, there was a span of 3 bases. Looked up from germline, CDR1 is LNHNV and CDR2 is YYDKDF (reference sequence). The CDR3 loop reads CATSRDVETQYF. The CDR3 DNA reads TGTGCCACCAGCAGAGATGTAGAGACCCAGTACTTC.

This chain links TRBV11-2 with TRBJ2-1, with a tentative D call TRBD1 (6 bases). Germline V gene lookup returns CDR1 SGHAT and CDR2 FQNNGV. Trimming removed 5 bases at V and 4 bases at J, with 15 bases between. The CDR3 is 15 residues long. CDR3 coding DNA: TGTGCCAGCAGCCCCGCCAGGGGCCGGTACAATGAGCAGTTCTTC. Translation gives CASSPARGRYNEQFF.

In this sample, this clonotype turned up a few times. V usage is TRBV20-1 and J usage is TRBJ2-1; no definite D call. This CDR3 is built from 15 residues. Trimming removed 7 bases at V and 0 bases at J, with 16 bases between. The germline V gene has CDR1 DFQATT and CDR2 SNEGSKA (reference sequence). This CDR3 is CSGALTWTSYNEQFF. In DNA form, the CDR3 reads TGCAGTGGAGCACTCACGTGGACCTCCTACAATGAGCAGTTCTTC.

The DNA for the CDR3 is TGTGCCAGCAGCGCAGGCAGGGGAGGGTCCTACGAGCAGTACTTC. Translation gives CASSAGRGGSYEQYF. The chain recombines TRBV9 with TRBJ2-7; possibly TRBD2 for D (7 bases). The germline V gene encodes CDR1 SGDLS and CDR2 YYNGEE. V lost 3 bases, J lost 1 base, and 14 bases lay in between. The CDR3 is made up of 15 amino acids.

This clonotype has only a few counts. DNA of the CDR3: TGTGCCAGCAGCAGGGCCCCCTTCGGGACTAGCGGGAGTCAGGATGAGCAGTTCTTC. Its protein is CASSRAPFGTSGSQDEQFF. The rearrangement uses TRBV9 and TRBJ2-1, with TRBD2 matching 14 bases. J gave up 8 bases and V 4 bases, and 17 bases lay outside the gene matches. Looked up from germline, CDR1 is SGDLS and CDR2 is YYNGEE. The CDR3 is made up of 19 amino acids.

This clonotype was seen a handful of times. V usage is TRBV6-2 or TRBV6-3 and J usage is TRBJ2-1; D is unclear. CDR1 is MNHEY and CDR2 is SVGEGT in the germline V gene. The CDR3 has 13 amino acids. Trimming left V 6 bases short and J 9 bases short, with 15 bases between. DNA for the CDR3: TGTGCCAGCAGCCCCGGGCTAGTCGGTGAGCAGTTCTTC. Protein product: CASSPGLVGEQFF.

V and J are TRBV20-1 and TRBJ1-1, with D possibly being TRBD1 (5 bases). The V gene's germline CDR1 is DFQATT and CDR2 SNEGSKA (reference sequence). Trimming took 2 bases from V and 4 from J, leaving 11 bases between them. The CDR3 covers 13 residues. CDR3 nucleotides: TGCAGTGCTAGAATTCCAGGGCTCACTGAAGCTTTCTTT. Its translation is CSARIPGLTEAFF.

This clonotype turned up a few times. This sequence joins TRBV9 and TRBJ2-1; 10 bases fit TRBD1. This CDR3 contains 15 residues. J was trimmed by 6 bases and V by 4 bases; bases with no gene match: 7. Germline V lookup: CDR1 SGDLS, CDR2 YYNGEE. CDR3 protein: CASSLPGTGANEQFF. The CDR3 region has the DNA TGTGCCAGCAGCCTTCCCGGGACAGGGGCCAATGAGCAGTTCTTC.

This chain joins TRBV7-2 and TRBJ2-1; TRBD2 aligns across 11 bases. The V gene end was trimmed by 3 bases and the J gene end by 8 bases; junction bases not matched to a gene: 6. Germline CDR1 is SGHTA and CDR2 is FQGNSA. The CDR3 consists of 15 residues. CDR3 DNA sequence: TGTGCCAGCAGCTTGGCGACTAGCGGGAATTATGAGCAGTTCTTC. Translated: CASSLATSGNYEQFF.

This clonotype showed up just a few times. The chain joins TRBV28 to TRBJ1-2; TRBD1 matches 7 bases. In germline, CDR1 is MDHEN, CDR2 SYDVKM. The CDR3 runs to 13 residues. The V and J ends lost 5 bases and 8 bases, in that order; junction bases with no gene match: 8. The CDR3 is CASSPDRLRGYTF. The DNA of the CDR3 is TGTGCCAGCAGTCCGGACAGGCTTCGAGGCTACACCTTC.

This clonotype occurred many times. The chain recombines TRBV7-2 with TRBJ2-7; 14 bases match TRBD2. The V and J ends lost 5 bases and 7 bases, in that order; junction bases with no gene match: 4. Germline CDR1 and CDR2: SGHTA and FQGNSA. This CDR3 is 14 amino acids long. In DNA form, the CDR3 reads TGTGCCAGCAGCCTGGGACTAGCGGGAGTGGAGCAGTACTTC. Residues: CASSLGLAGVEQYF.

This clonotype was observed a handful of times. This sequence joins TRBV7-2 and TRBJ1-2; no clear D. The CDR3 runs to 13 residues. Germline values: CDR1 SGHTA, CDR2 FQGNSA. Trimming pared 6 bases from V and 5 bases from J, leaving 13 bases between. CDR3 residues: CASRPRRPYGYTF. The CDR3 DNA reads as TGTGCCAGCAGACCCAGGAGGCCGTATGGCTACACCTTC.

This clonotype came up a few times. V and J are TRBV7-6 and TRBJ1-4; D not resolved. The CDR3 has 14 residues. Deletions cut 1 base from V and 5 bases from J, with 8 bases between. Germline-derived CDR1 and CDR2 are SGHVS and FNYEAQ. The CDR3 loop reads CASSLGARNEKLFF. In DNA form, the CDR3 reads TGTGCCAGCAGCTTAGGGGCAAGGAATGAAAAACTGTTTTTT.

This clonotype turned up a few times. The chain carries TRBV24-1 and TRBJ2-2; a weak D match, TRBD2 (5 bases). The germline V gene has CDR1 KGHDR and CDR2 SFDVKD. CDR3 size: 12 residues. The ends were cut back, 9 bases at V and 10 bases at J, with 14 bases in the middle. CDR3 in amino acids: CATEGDFAELFF. In DNA, the CDR3 is TGTGCCACCGAGGGAGATTTTGCGGAGCTGTTTTTT.

Only a few counts were recorded for this clonotype. The chain has TRBV7-9 and TRBJ2-3; D gene unclear. Germline V gene sequence: CDR1 SEHNR, CDR2 FQNEAQ (reference sequence). V lost 1 base, J lost 6 bases, and 11 bases lay in between. This CDR3 region has 14 residues. CDR3 protein: CASSLVPPVDTQYF. CDR3 coding DNA: TGTGCCAGCAGCTTAGTTCCCCCGGTGGATACGCAGTATTTT.

The V gene is TRBV7-8, the J gene TRBJ2-7; 8 bases line up with TRBD2. V shed 5 bases and J 0 bases; nucleotides not matched to a gene: 9. This CDR3 region has 16 residues. The germline gives CDR1 SGHVS, CDR2 FQNEAQ. The CDR3 region is CASSPHGGASSYEQYF. The CDR3, as DNA: TGTGCCAGCAGCCCCCACGGGGGGGCAAGCTCCTACGAGCAGTACTTC.

This sequence joins TRBV9 and TRBJ2-5; a weak D match, TRBD2 (5 bases). The germline CDR1 and CDR2 sequences are SGDLS and YYNGEE. V dropped 4 bases and J dropped 3 bases, with 10 bases sitting between them. The CDR3 totals 13 residues. The CDR3 region is CASSFGLEETQYF. The CDR3 coding sequence is TGTGCCAGCAGCTTCGGACTCGAAGAGACCCAGTACTTC.

V usage is TRBV12-3 or TRBV12-4 and J usage is TRBJ2-1, with TRBD2 identical over 7 bases. The V segment lost 0 bases and the J segment 0 bases; nucleotides outside the gene matches: 11. The CDR3 extends over 19 amino acids. In DNA, the CDR3 is TGTGCCAGCAGTTTAGCGCTAACTAGGGAGGGAGGCTCCTACAATGAGCAGTTCTTC. Protein sequence: CASSLALTREGGSYNEQFF.

V and J are TRBV10-3 and TRBJ2-1; 10 bases are shared with TRBD2. The J segment lost 4 bases and the V segment lost 7 bases, leaving 7 bases of the junction unmatched. This CDR3 comprises 15 residues. Germline CDR1 ENHRY, CDR2 SYGVKD. The CDR3 DNA is TGTGCCATCAATGCCGGGACTAGCGCTTACAATGAGCAGTTCTTC. It encodes CAINAGTSAYNEQFF.